Sequencing of this T cell receptor (beta chain) was carried out in a study of blood T cells in healthy people across ages. A second PCR, run for about 7 to 11 cycles, used a sample-barcoded 5' primer plus a J-beta primer mix. TCRdb called the 5' RACE reads again in MiXCR, with one record for every CDR3 protein. Here the sample spans approximately 800,000 distinct CDR3 sequences, roughly 50% being singletons. Germline V gene data show CDR1 as LNHNV and CDR2 as YYDKDF (reference sequence). The CDR3 contains 16 residues. V lost 1 base to trimming and J lost 4 bases, with 14 bases between them. This clonotype was counted a single time.

The gene calls are TRBV15 and TRBJ1-5, with no clear D. This receptor was taken from a man of 80 years or more in good health. The sequencing sample was made of blood. CDR3 region: CATSRVAMGRNQPQHF. The DNA of the CDR3 is TGTGCCACCAGCAGAGTGGCGATGGGCAGAAATCAGCCCCAGCATTTT.